Here is one T cell receptor (beta chain) with its context. This specimen comes from a study of blood T cell repertoires in COVID-19. Study-wide background: The United States, Italy and Spain provided the acute and convalescent COVID-19 samples.

Germline trimming cut 1 base from V and 8 bases from J; bases unmatched to any gene: 15. The V gene's germline CDR1 is GTSNPN and CDR2 SVGIG (reference sequence). There are 17 residues in the CDR3. Measured with immunoSEQ multiplex PCR; TCRdb has only the in-frame clones, and not every one. The sample includes about 94,000 clones, over 70% of them seen just once. The sequenced sample was peripheral blood. The chain carries TRBV30 and TRBJ1-2; TRBD1 agrees at 11 bases. This TCR was sampled from a human donor in a cohort sampled during active COVID-19. The CDR3 loop reads CAWSGTGGLRLLVGYTF. The CDR3, as DNA: TGTGCCTGGAGTGGGACAGGGGGCCTTCGACTCTTAGTGGGCTACACCTTC.